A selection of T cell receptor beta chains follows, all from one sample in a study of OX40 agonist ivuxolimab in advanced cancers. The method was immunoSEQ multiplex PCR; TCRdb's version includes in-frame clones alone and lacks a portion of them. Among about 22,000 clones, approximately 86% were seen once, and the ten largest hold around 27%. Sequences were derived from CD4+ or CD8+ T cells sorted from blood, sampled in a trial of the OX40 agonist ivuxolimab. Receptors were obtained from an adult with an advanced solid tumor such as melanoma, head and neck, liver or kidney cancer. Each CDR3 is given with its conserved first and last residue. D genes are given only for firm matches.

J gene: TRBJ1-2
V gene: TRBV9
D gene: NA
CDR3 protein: CASSVYQGSYGYTF
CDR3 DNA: TGTGCCAGCAGCGTATATCAGGGTTCCTATGGCTACACCTTC

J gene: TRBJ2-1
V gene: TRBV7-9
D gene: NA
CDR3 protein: CASSLANGGLVDNEQFF
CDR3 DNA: TGTGCCAGCAGCTTAGCGAACGGGGGGCTGGTCGACAATGAGCAGTTCTTC

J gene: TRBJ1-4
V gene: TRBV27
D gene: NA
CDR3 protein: CASSLTGTDDEKLFF
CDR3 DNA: TGTGCCAGCAGTTTGACTGGGACCGATGATGAAAAACTGTTTTTT

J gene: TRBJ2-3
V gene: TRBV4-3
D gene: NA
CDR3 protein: CASSQYRDREIAGETDTQYF
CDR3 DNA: TGCGCCAGCAGCCAATACCGGGACAGGGAGATAGCGGGAGAGACAGATACGCAGTATTTT

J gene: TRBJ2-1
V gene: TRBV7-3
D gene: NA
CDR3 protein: CASSLGSNEQFF
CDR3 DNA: TGTGCCAGCAGCTTAGGGTCCAATGAGCAGTTCTTC

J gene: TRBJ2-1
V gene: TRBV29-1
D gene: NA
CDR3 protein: CSVEGGTYNEQFF
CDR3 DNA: TGCAGCGTTGAAGGCGGGACCTACAATGAGCAGTTCTTC

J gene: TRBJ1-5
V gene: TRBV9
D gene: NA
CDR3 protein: CASSRGGGVNQPQHF
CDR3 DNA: TGTGCCAGCAGCCGAGGGGGAGGGGTCAATCAGCCCCAGCATTTT

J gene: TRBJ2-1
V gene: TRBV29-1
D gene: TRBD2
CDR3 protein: CSVRESGLAGGVSYNEQFF
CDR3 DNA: TGCAGCGTGAGGGAGTCGGGACTAGCGGGAGGGGTCTCCTACAATGAGCAGTTCTTC

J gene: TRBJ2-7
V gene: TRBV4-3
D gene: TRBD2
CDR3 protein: CASSHVKPGLAVYEQYF
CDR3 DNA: TGCGCCAGCAGCCACGTTAAACCGGGACTAGCGGTCTACGAGCAGTACTTC

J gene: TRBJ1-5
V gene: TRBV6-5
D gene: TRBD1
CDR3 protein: CASSSGTVNQPQHF
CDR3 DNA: TGTGCCAGCAGTTCTGGGACAGTAAATCAGCCCCAGCATTTT

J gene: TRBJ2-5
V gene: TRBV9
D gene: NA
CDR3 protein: CASSVGFQSQETQYF
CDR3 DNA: TGTGCCAGCAGCGTAGGGTTCCAGAGTCAAGAGACCCAGTACTTC

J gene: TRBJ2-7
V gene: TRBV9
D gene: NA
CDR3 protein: CASSVGGRAYEQYF
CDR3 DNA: TGTGCCAGCAGCGTCGGAGGGAGAGCCTACGAGCAGTACTTC

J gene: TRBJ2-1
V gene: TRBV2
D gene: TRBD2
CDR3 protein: CASSDQLAGNNEQFF
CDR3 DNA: TGTGCCAGCAGTGATCAACTAGCGGGAAACAATGAGCAGTTCTTC

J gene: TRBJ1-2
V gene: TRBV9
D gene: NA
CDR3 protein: CASSPGTPRQGYTF
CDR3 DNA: TGTGCCAGCAGCCCCGGGACACCCCGGCAAGGCTACACCTTC

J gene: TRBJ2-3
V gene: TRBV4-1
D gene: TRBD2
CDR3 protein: CASSQVGISGIADTQYF
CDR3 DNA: TGCGCCAGCAGCCAAGTCGGGATTAGCGGGATCGCGGATACGCAGTATTTT

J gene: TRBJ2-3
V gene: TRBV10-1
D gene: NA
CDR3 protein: CASSEQQTAGLRTDTQYF
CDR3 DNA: TGCGCCAGCAGTGAGCAGCAGACCGCGGGCCTTCGCACAGATACGCAGTATTTT

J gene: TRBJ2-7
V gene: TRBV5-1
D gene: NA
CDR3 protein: CASSLAGAAYEQYF
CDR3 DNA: TGCGCCAGCAGCTTGGCGGGGGCCGCCTACGAGCAGTACTTC

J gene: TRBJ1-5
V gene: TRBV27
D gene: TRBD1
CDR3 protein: CASSSRGRSNQPQHF
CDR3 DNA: TGTGCCAGCAGTTCCAGGGGGAGAAGCAATCAGCCCCAGCATTTT

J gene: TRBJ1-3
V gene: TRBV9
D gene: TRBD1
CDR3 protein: CASSEGQGVNTIYF
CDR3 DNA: TGTGCCAGCAGCGAGGGACAGGGGGTAAACACCATATATTTT

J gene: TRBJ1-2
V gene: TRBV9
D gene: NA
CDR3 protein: CASSSNGPNGYTF
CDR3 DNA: TGTGCCAGCAGCTCAAACGGACCTAATGGCTACACCTTC

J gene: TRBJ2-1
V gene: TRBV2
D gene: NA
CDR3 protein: CAGRRSSYNEQFF
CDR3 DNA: TGTGCCGGTCGGCGATCGTCCTACAATGAGCAGTTCTTC

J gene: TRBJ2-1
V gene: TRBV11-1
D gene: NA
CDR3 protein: CASSSGSSSYNEQFF
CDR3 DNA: TGTGCCAGCAGCTCGGGCAGCAGCTCCTACAATGAGCAGTTCTTC

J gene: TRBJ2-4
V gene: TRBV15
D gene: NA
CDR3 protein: CATSRTGPSKNIQYF
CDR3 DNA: TGTGCCACCAGCAGAACAGGGCCTTCCAAAAACATTCAGTACTTC

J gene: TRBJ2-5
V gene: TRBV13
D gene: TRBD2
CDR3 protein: CASSFGSSGFQETQYF
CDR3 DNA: TGTGCCAGCAGCTTTGGGTCTAGCGGGTTTCAAGAGACCCAGTACTTC

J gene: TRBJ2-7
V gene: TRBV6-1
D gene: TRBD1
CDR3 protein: CASSPRGPYEQYF
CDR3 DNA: TGTGCCAGCAGCCCCAGGGGGCCCTACGAGCAGTACTTC

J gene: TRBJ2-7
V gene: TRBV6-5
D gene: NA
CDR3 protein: CASSTGDYEQYF
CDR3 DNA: TGTGCCAGCAGTACGGGGGACTACGAGCAGTACTTC

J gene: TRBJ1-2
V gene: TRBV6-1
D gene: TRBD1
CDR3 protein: CASSGTGRRGYTF
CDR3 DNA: TGTGCCAGCAGTGGGACAGGGCGAAGGGGCTACACCTTC

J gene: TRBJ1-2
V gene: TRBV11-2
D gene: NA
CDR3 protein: CASSLDKGLSAHNYGYTF
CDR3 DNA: TGTGCCAGCAGCTTGGATAAAGGTTTGTCGGCACATAACTATGGCTACACCTTC